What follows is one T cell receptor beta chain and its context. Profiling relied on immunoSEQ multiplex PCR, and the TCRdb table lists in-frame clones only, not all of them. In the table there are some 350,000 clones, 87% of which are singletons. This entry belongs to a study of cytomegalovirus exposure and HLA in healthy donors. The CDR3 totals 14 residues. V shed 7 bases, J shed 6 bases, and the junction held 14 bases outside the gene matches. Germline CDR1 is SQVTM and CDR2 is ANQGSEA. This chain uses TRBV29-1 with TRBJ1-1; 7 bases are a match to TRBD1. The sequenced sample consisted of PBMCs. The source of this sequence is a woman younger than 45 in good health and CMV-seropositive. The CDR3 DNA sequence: TGCAGCGCCCACAGGGGAGTAGGTGACTCTGAAGCTTTCTTT. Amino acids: CSAHRGVGDSEAFF.